This T cell receptor (beta chain) comes out of a study of blood T cell repertoires in COVID-19. At the level of the study: Both acute and convalescent COVID-19 samples were obtained from the United States, Italy and Spain. The cDNA or gDNA used as material had been derived from T cells, B-cell-depleted T cells, or PBMCs.

With V trimmed by 3 bases and J by 0 bases, 3 bases remained unmatched. Germline CDR1 and CDR2: DFQATT and SNEGSKA (reference sequence). The length of the CDR3 is 16 residues. Each participant's cohort was designated according to participant-reported clinical history. Donors in Cohort 3 counted as recovered after two negative PCRs, clearance, or symptom resolution. Generated by immunoSEQ multiplex PCR, the TCRdb table keeps only in-frame clones and is missing some. The sample yields roughly 290,000 clones, roughly 85% seen once. The receptor comes from a woman in her 40s who had recovered from COVID-19. The V and J genes are TRBV20-1 and TRBJ2-6, with TRBD2 matching over 9 bases. Sequences were obtained from PBMCs or T cells enriched from blood (not recorded which). The CDR3 bases are TGCAGTGCTAGTTTAGCGGGGGTCTCTGGGGCCAACGTCCTGACTTTC. This codes for CSASLAGVSGANVLTF.